The rows below give T cell receptor beta chains drawn from one sample of a study of human T cells and chemical hapten exposure. MiXCR, applied by TCRdb to the RACE reads, yields one record per CDR3 protein. The sample records over 300,000 distinct CDR3 sequences, around 5.5% being singletons. Sample: whole blood, taken in connection with sensitization to the hapten diphenylcyclopropenone (DPC). Source of these receptors: a woman aged 45 to 65 with alopecia areata. Some clones in this sample may be carry-over from other donors' samples. Both conserved end residues are part of each CDR3. D genes are given only for firm matches. Size is omitted from some rows. Given values are once, few, many or a class for expanded clones.

TRBV5-6,TRBD1,-,TRBJ1-1,CASTPRQGLHATEAFF,TGTGCCAGCACCCCGCGACAGGGTCTACATGCCACTGAAGCTTTCTTT
TRBV7-2,-,few,TRBJ1-1,CASNRGLGTEAFF,TGTGCCAGCAATCGGGGGTTGGGTACTGAAGCTTTCTTT
TRBV28,-,few,TRBJ2-6,CASRGTSGANVLTF,TGTGCCAGCCGGGGAACCTCTGGGGCCAACGTCCTGACTTTC
TRBV20-1,TRBD1,many,TRBJ2-7,CSASGRGKGDSYEQYF,TGCAGTGCCTCAGGCAGGGGGAAAGGGGACTCCTACGAGCAGTACTTC
TRBV6-2/TRBV6-3,-,-,TRBJ2-7,CASSPRRGIYEQYF,TGTGCCAGCAGTCCCAGGCGCGGGATCTACGAGCAGTACTTC
TRBV6-6,-,-,TRBJ1-2,CASLGLYRRGANYGYTF,TGTGCCAGCTTGGGGTTATATAGGAGGGGAGCTAACTATGGCTACACCTTC
TRBV11-2,-,many,TRBJ2-1,CASSLTAEQFF,TGTGCCAGCAGCTTGACGGCTGAGCAGTTCTTC
TRBV6-1,-,many,TRBJ2-7,CASSEPPGKDEQYF,TGTGCCAGCAGTGAACCCCCCGGGAAGGACGAGCAGTACTTC
TRBV29-1,TRBD2,-,TRBJ2-3,CPGGGGPSDTQYF,TGCCCCGGCGGGGGGGGGCCCTCAGATACGCAGTATTTT
TRBV20-1,-,few,TRBJ1-2,CSAERSRGSGYTF,TGCAGTGCGGAACGGTCTAGGGGATCTGGCTACACCTTC
TRBV5-1,-,many,TRBJ2-2,CASSLVAAQGTGELFF,TGCGCCAGCAGCTTGGTGGCAGCACAGGGAACCGGGGAGCTGTTTTTT
TRBV6-5,TRBD1,many,TRBJ1-1,CASSSGQGMGTEAFF,TGTGCCAGCAGTAGCGGACAGGGGATGGGCACTGAAGCTTTCTTT
TRBV29-1,-,many,TRBJ2-1,CSVGVGGEQFF,TGCAGCGTTGGTGTGGGAGGTGAGCAGTTCTTC
TRBV27,-,many,TRBJ2-1,CASSFLGVDEQFF,TGTGCCAGCAGTTTTCTTGGGGTCGATGAGCAGTTCTTC
TRBV29-1,-,-,TRBJ2-1,CSALPYNEQFF,TGCAGCGCTCTACCCTACAATGAGCAGTTCTTC
TRBV12-3/TRBV12-4,TRBD2,-,TRBJ2-4,CASRHRGAGGRKNIQYF,TGTGCCAGCAGGCACCGAGGAGCGGGGGGGCGCAAAAACATTCAGTACTTC
TRBV20-1,TRBD2,-,TRBJ2-1,CSAPPTSGRYNEQFF,TGCAGTGCTCCGCCGACTAGCGGCCGATACAATGAGCAGTTCTTC
TRBV3-1,-,-,TRBJ2-2,CASSQDIPTGELFF,TGTGCCAGCAGCCAAGATATCCCCACCGGGGAGCTGTTTTTT
TRBV10-3,TRBD1,few,TRBJ2-7,CAIAAPGQGSYEQYF,TGTGCCATCGCGGCCCCAGGACAGGGGTCCTACGAGCAGTACTTC
TRBV12-3/TRBV12-4,TRBD2,many,TRBJ2-7,CASGYRREYLYF,TGTGCCAGCGGATATCGGCGGGAGTATTTATACTTC
TRBV10-3,-,many,TRBJ2-6,CAIRIRPSDVLTF,TGTGCCATCAGAATCCGACCCTCTGACGTCCTGACTTTC
TRBV6-5,-,few,TRBJ1-6,CASSVDPSYNSPLHF,TGTGCCAGCAGCGTGGATCCATCCTATAATTCACCCCTCCACTTT
TRBV9,-,few,TRBJ2-1,CASSLGPREQFF,TGTGCCAGCAGCTTGGGACCACGGGAGCAGTTCTTC
TRBV10-3,-,many,TRBJ1-6,CAISESGSSYNSPLHF,TGTGCCATCAGTGAGTCCGGGAGCTCCTATAATTCACCCCTCCACTTT
TRBV6-2/TRBV6-3,TRBD2,many,TRBJ2-5,CASSGLAGGPETQYF,TGTGCCAGCTCGGGACTAGCGGGAGGTCCGGAGACCCAGTACTTC
TRBV10-3,TRBD1,many,TRBJ2-4,CAISEGQGLGIQYF,TGTGCCATCAGTGAGGGACAGGGGCTAGGCATTCAGTACTTC
TRBV30,-,-,TRBJ1-4,CAWSDGGNEKLFF,TGTGCCTGGAGCGACGGGGGGAATGAAAAACTGTTTTTT
TRBV2,-,many,TRBJ2-4,CASSVTSSAKNIQYF,TGTGCCAGCAGTGTTACGTCGTCAGCCAAAAACATTCAGTACTTC
TRBV29-1,-,few,TRBJ2-1,CLARSSYNEQFF,TGCCTAGCGCGGAGCTCCTACAATGAGCAGTTCTTC
TRBV5-1,-,-,TRBJ1-1,CASSWGAAVNTEAFF,TGCGCCAGCAGCTGGGGGGCCGCGGTGAACACTGAAGCTTTCTTT
TRBV7-2,-,few,TRBJ2-3,CASSLQLRPDTQYF,TGTGCCAGCAGCCTACAACTGCGGCCAGATACGCAGTATTTT
TRBV7-9,TRBD1,many,TRBJ2-3,CASSPPGTATDTQYF,TGTGCCAGCAGCCCCCCCGGGACAGCAACAGATACGCAGTATTTT
TRBV7-2,-,few,TRBJ1-1,CASSLATTEAFF,TGTGCCAGCAGCTTAGCTACCACTGAAGCTTTCTTT
TRBV20-1,-,many,TRBJ2-7,CSARTAAYEQYF,TGCAGTGCTAGGACTGCGGCCTACGAGCAGTACTTC
TRBV29-1,-,many,TRBJ1-5,CSVEEGGSGNQPQHF,TGCAGCGTTGAGGAAGGGGGTAGCGGCAATCAGCCCCAGCATTTT
TRBV15,-,-,TRBJ2-1,CATRRADSYNEQFF,TGTGCCACCCGAAGAGCAGACTCCTACAATGAGCAGTTCTTC
TRBV12-3/TRBV12-4,-,many,TRBJ2-2,CASSYSSRRAGELFF,TGTGCCAGCAGTTATTCTAGCCGGAGGGCCGGGGAGCTGTTTTTT
TRBV2,TRBD2,many,TRBJ2-3,CASSDGLAGAADTQYF,TGTGCCAGCAGTGATGGGCTAGCGGGAGCCGCAGATACGCAGTATTTT
TRBV15,TRBD1,-,TRBJ2-1,CATSRDRTGRYNEQFF,TGTGCCACCAGCAGAGATAGGACAGGCCGGTACAATGAGCAGTTCTTC
TRBV6-1,TRBD1,few,TRBJ1-6,CASSEALQGSPLHF,TGTGCCAGCAGTGAAGCATTACAGGGGTCACCCCTCCACTTT
TRBV4-3,-,few,TRBJ1-4,CASSQVRFAEVGEKLFF,TGCGCCAGCAGCCAAGTGAGGTTCGCGGAGGTCGGGGAAAAACTGTTTTTT
TRBV12-3/TRBV12-4,-,-,TRBJ2-3,CASVPEGAPTDTQYF,TGTGCCAGCGTCCCGGAGGGGGCGCCCACAGATACGCAGTATTTT